These 8 T cell receptor beta chains originate from one sample sequenced in a study of T cells after yellow fever vaccination. TCRdb fed the 5' RACE reads into MiXCR, producing one record per CDR3 protein. The table includes about 320,000 distinct CDR3 sequences, around 4.5% detected once. Specimen: PBMCs, collected 15 days after the yellow fever booster vaccination. These receptors were collected from a man aged 18 to 30 who received the YFV17D yellow fever vaccine.

This clonotype was seen ten or more times. This chain connects TRBV12-3 or TRBV12-4 to TRBJ2-1, with 14 bases matching TRBD2. The CDR3 extends over 19 amino acids. V trimming: 5 bases; J trimming: 1 base; junction bases outside the gene matches: 10. Written as DNA, the CDR3 is TGTGCCAGCAGTGGGACTAGCGGGGGACTCGGAAGGTCCTACAATGAGCAGTTCTTC. This gives the protein CASSGTSGGLGRSYNEQFF.

V and J are TRBV21-1 and TRBJ2-7. TRBV21-1 is reported as a pseudogene. The CDR3 is made up of 15 amino acids. The CDR3 sequence: CASSVNSGLNGEQYF. The CDR3 DNA follows: TGTGCCAGCAGCGTAAACTCTGGTTTAAACGGCGAGCAGTACTTC.

By frequency in the sample, this clonotype is medium-sized. CDR3 DNA: TGTGCCAGCAGGAGGGGGACAGGCACAGATACGCAGTATTTT. Translated: CASRRGTGTDTQYF. This chain connects TRBV25-1 to TRBJ2-3, with 7 bases aligning to TRBD1. There are 14 residues in the CDR3. The V gene end was trimmed by 6 bases and the J gene end by 1 base; junction bases not matched to a gene: 4. Germline CDR1 MGHDK, CDR2 SYGVNS.

This clonotype has a single count. The genes are TRBV20-1 and TRBJ2-5; D gene uncertain. Germline CDR1 and CDR2: DFQATT and SNEGSKA (reference sequence). Trimming shortened V by 6 bases and J by 5 bases, and 10 bases separated the two germline ends. The CDR3 loop spans 11 amino acids. CDR3 bases: TGCAGTGCGGATAGTTGGGAGACCCAGTACTTC. Translating gives CSADSWETQYF.

CDR3 DNA: TGTGCCAGCAGCCTAGACAGGGATCTTAAAAAGCAGTACTTC. Its translation is CASSLDRDLKKQYF. The chain couples TRBV2 to TRBJ2-7; 7 bases fit TRBD1. This CDR3 spans 14 amino acids. V was pared by 6 bases and J by 8 bases, with 13 bases of the junction left unmatched. The germline V gene encodes CDR1 SNHLY and CDR2 FYNNEI. Full variable domain (outside the CDR3, taken from reference TRBV2 and TRBJ2-7): EPEVTQTPSHQVTQMGQEVILRCVPISNHLYFYWYRQILGQKVEFLVSFYNNEISEKSEIFDDQFSVERPDGSNFTLKIRSTKLEDSAMYFCASSLDRDLKKQYFGPGTRLTVT.

This clonotype has only one observation. One junction end disagrees with the germline gene, perhaps due to a read error. The CDR3 protein is CGWSGGFRLGSYEQYF. Here the CDR3 DNA reads TGTGGCTGGAGTGGTGGATTCAGGCTCGGGTCCTACGAGCAGTACTTC. The chain recombines TRBV30 with TRBJ2-7; D remains unclear. The length of the CDR3 is 16 residues. The germline CDR1 and CDR2 sequences are GTSNPN and SVGIG (reference sequence).

There are many counts of this clonotype. The V call is TRBV12-3 or TRBV12-4, the J call TRBJ2-7; no clear D gene. The CDR3 is 13 residues long. V gave up 3 bases and J gave up 3 bases, with 9 bases separating them. The CDR3 DNA is TGTGCCAGCAGTTTCAATCTGGGCTACGAGCAGTACTTC. It codes for CASSFNLGYEQYF.

This clonotype has a handful of counts. This chain uses TRBV20-1 with TRBJ1-6, with D possibly matching TRBD1 (5 bases). Germline V CDR1 and CDR2: DFQATT, SNEGSKA (reference sequence). This CDR3 contains 17 residues. V dropped 6 bases and J dropped 11 bases, with 29 bases sitting between them. The DNA of the CDR3 is TGCAGTGCCAACCGACCTCAACAGGACGGGAGAGGGACACCCCTCCACTTT. It translates to CSANRPQQDGRGTPLHF.